This T cell receptor (beta chain) was profiled in a study of T cell repertoires in ileal Crohn's disease. General observations from the study: Mucosal expansions were suggested to be mainly CD8 T cells. Postoperative endoscopy occurred within one year, median about 7.5 months. Clonal expansions were more frequent in active smokers than non-smokers at surgery.

Time point specified: neoterminal ileum biopsy at postoperative endoscopy, about 6 months after surgery. As for this clone: Its matching antigen is unknown.

Sequencing used immunoSEQ multiplex PCR; TCRdb keeps in-frame clones, though not all of them. The sample lists around 1,600 clones; approximately 90% were seen once. Sequencing input: ileal tissue. The sequence derives from an adult with Crohn's disease.

DNA for the CDR3: TGTGCCAGCAAAGGACAGGGAGTAAACTATGGCTACACCTTC. It translates to CASKGQGVNYGYTF. V gene TRBV27 combines with J gene TRBJ1-2; TRBD1 matches 8 bases. The CDR3 contains 14 residues. Germline V lookup: CDR1 MNHEY, CDR2 SMNVEV (reference sequence). The V gene end was trimmed by 7 bases and the J gene end by 2 bases; junction bases not matched to a gene: 6.